The 22 T cell receptor beta chains below come from one sample, sequenced in a study of identical twins. Each CDR3 protein is one row after TCRdb ran MiXCR on the 5' RACE reads. The table shows roughly 720,000 distinct CDR3 sequences, with around a sixth occurring only once. The sample also formed part of further work on T cells expressing NK-cell markers.

Input material: PBMCs. These receptors were obtained from a woman aged 18-29 years in good health.

The V gene is TRBV11-2, the J gene TRBJ2-7; 9 bases fit TRBD1. From germline, CDR1 is SGHAT and CDR2 FQNNGV. This CDR3 has 16 residues. J was trimmed by 6 bases and V by 3 bases; bases with no gene match: 12. The CDR3, as DNA: TGTGCCAGCAGCTTCCCGCGGGGACAGGGCAGGTCCGAGCAGTACTTC. Translated, it gives CASSFPRGQGRSEQYF.

The chain combines TRBV20-1 with TRBJ2-3; 7 bases fit TRBD2. The CDR3 runs to 14 residues. Germline V gives CDR1 DFQATT, CDR2 SNEGSKA (reference sequence). Losses at the gene ends were 3 bases for V and 6 bases for J; bases not matched to a gene: 9. Here the CDR3 DNA reads TGCAGTGCTAGCGATCTCGCGGGAGTTGATACGCAGTATTTT. It is translated as CSASDLAGVDTQYF.

This clonotype showed up just a few times. The genes are TRBV7-9 and TRBJ1-1; the match to TRBD1 covers 8 bases. With V trimmed by 5 bases and J by 4 bases, 12 bases remained unmatched. This CDR3 spans 16 amino acids. In germline, CDR1 is SEHNR, CDR2 FQNEAQ (reference sequence). The CDR3 region is CASSPQAGTGITEAFF. As DNA, the CDR3 is TGTGCCAGCAGCCCACAGGCCGGGACAGGCATCACTGAAGCTTTCTTT. Based on the CDR3 plus reference TRBV7-9 and TRBJ1-1, the full variable domain is DTGVSQNPRHKITKRGQNVTFRCDPISEHNRLYWYRQTLGQGPEFLTYFQNEAQLEKSRLLSDRFSAERPKGSFSTLEIQRTEQGDSAMYLCASSPQAGTGITEAFFGQGTRLTVV.

This clonotype was counted a few times. A junction end diverges from the germline sequence, so it may reflect a read error. The V and J genes are TRBV5-1 and TRBJ2-4; no clear D. Germline CDR1 SGHRS, CDR2 YFSETQ. This CDR3 is 14 amino acids long. CDR3 loop: CASRAEEAENIQYF. As DNA, the CDR3 is TGCGCCAGCCGCGCCGAGGAAGCCGAAAACATTCAGTACTTC.

This clonotype showed up many times. The V call is TRBV20-1, the J call TRBJ1-1, with D uncertain. V lost 7 bases, J lost 1 base, and 13 bases lay in between. The CDR3 loop spans 13 amino acids. Germline V gene sequence: CDR1 DFQATT, CDR2 SNEGSKA (reference sequence). CDR3 sequence (DNA): TGCAGTGGGGATACCTTCTCGAACACTGAAGCTTTCTTT. It is translated as CSGDTFSNTEAFF.

This clonotype showed up just a few times. The gene calls are TRBV20-1 and TRBJ1-5, with TRBD1 identical over 9 bases. The germline gives CDR1 DFQATT, CDR2 SNEGSKA (reference sequence). This CDR3 is built from 13 residues. V trimming: 1 base; J trimming: 6 bases; junction bases outside the gene matches: 1. The CDR3 loop is CSARGTGAQPQHF. The DNA of the CDR3 is TGCAGTGCTAGAGGGACAGGGGCTCAGCCCCAGCATTTT.

V usage is TRBV24-1 and J usage is TRBJ2-1; tentatively, D is TRBD2 (6 bases). This CDR3 is 15 amino acids long. Trimming stripped 3 bases from V and 7 bases from J, with 15 bases between. CDR1 is KGHDR, CDR2 SFDVKD, per germline. Here the CDR3 reads CATSDGGSGRNEQFF. In DNA, the CDR3 is TGTGCCACCAGTGATGGCGGTAGCGGACGTAATGAGCAGTTCTTC.

The chain is built from TRBV20-1 and TRBJ2-5; D perhaps matches TRBD1 (6 bases). CDR3 size: 14 residues. CDR1 is DFQATT and CDR2 is SNEGSKA in the germline V gene (reference sequence). V was pared by 6 bases and J by 4 bases, with 18 bases between. This chain's CDR3 is CSATRNTGPETQYF. CDR3 DNA sequence: TGCAGTGCCACCAGAAATACAGGGCCAGAGACCCAGTACTTC.

This clonotype was counted only a few times. This rearrangement joins TRBV7-2 to TRBJ2-2; D is unresolved. In germline, CDR1 is SGHTA, CDR2 FQGNSA. V lost 3 bases and J lost 4, with 12 bases in between. There are 15 residues in the CDR3. The DNA of the CDR3 is TGTGCCAGCAGCTTTGTAGTGGGCATCACCGGGGAGCTGTTTTTT. Translated, it gives CASSFVVGITGELFF.

This clonotype was counted a few times. V gene TRBV5-1 combines with J gene TRBJ2-3, with D uncertain. The CDR3 has 15 amino acids. CDR1 and CDR2 from the germline V gene are SGHRS and YFSETQ. V gave up 2 bases and J gave up 0 bases, with 10 bases separating them. The CDR3 nucleotides are TGCGCCAGCAGCTTAGGTTTTGGGAGCACAGATACGCAGTATTTT. This sequence encodes CASSLGFGSTDTQYF.

V gene TRBV11-3 combines with J gene TRBJ2-1, with 10 bases matching TRBD2. This CDR3 has 13 amino acids. From germline, CDR1 is SGHNT and CDR2 YENEEA. The V gene end was trimmed by 6 bases and the J gene end by 6 bases; junction bases not matched to a gene: 2. CDR3: CASRSSGSNEQFF. In nucleotides, the CDR3 is TGTGCCAGCAGGTCTAGCGGGAGCAATGAGCAGTTCTTC.

The CDR3 sequence is CASSLRDRYNEQFF. The DNA of the CDR3 is TGTGCCAGCAGCTTGCGGGACCGCTACAATGAGCAGTTCTTC. The chain recombines TRBV5-5 with TRBJ2-1; the D call may be TRBD1 or TRBD2 (5 bases each). Germline V gene lookup returns CDR1 SGHKS and CDR2 YYEKEE (reference sequence). This CDR3 is built from 14 residues. Trimming left V 1 base short and J 3 bases short, with 8 bases between.

This sequence joins TRBV27 and TRBJ1-4, with a possible D match to TRBD1 (5 bases). This CDR3 has 13 amino acids. V lost 4 bases and J lost 11, with 14 bases in between. Germline V gene lookup returns CDR1 MNHEY and CDR2 SMNVEV (reference sequence). CDR3 amino acids: CASSWTLGDKLFF. The CDR3 region has the DNA TGTGCCAGCAGTTGGACTCTAGGGGATAAACTGTTTTTT.

The sample holds a few counts of this clonotype. CDR3 sequence: CASSSSGMGTANTGELFF. The CDR3 nucleotides read TGTGCCAGCAGCTCATCAGGGATGGGAACCGCGAACACCGGGGAGCTGTTTTTT. The genes are TRBV12-3 or TRBV12-4 and TRBJ2-2; D is possibly TRBD1 (5 bases). Trimming took off 6 bases at V and 0 bases at J, with 20 bases between the two ends. This CDR3 comprises 18 residues.

This clonotype was observed a handful of times. V gene TRBV6-5 combines with J gene TRBJ2-1; 7 bases line up with TRBD2. This CDR3 comprises 15 residues. CDR1 MNHEY and CDR2 SVGAGI come from the germline V gene. After removal of 4 bases from V and 2 bases from J, the junction contained 5 bases not matched to a gene. The CDR3 nucleotides read TGTGCCAGCAGTTGGCGGGGAGGGACCTACAATGAGCAGTTCTTC. Amino acids: CASSWRGGTYNEQFF.

The chain recombines TRBV9 with TRBJ1-2, with D possibly matching TRBD1 (6 bases). The CDR3 is made up of 15 amino acids. The germline V and J ends were trimmed by 0 bases and 4 bases, with 13 bases remaining between them. Per the germline V gene, CDR1 is SGDLS and CDR2 is YYNGEE. CDR3 nucleotide sequence: TGTGCCAGCAGCGTAGTTTCCACAGGGATCTATGGCTACACCTTC. Its translation: CASSVVSTGIYGYTF.

This clonotype was counted a few times. V gene TRBV20-1 combines with J gene TRBJ1-1; no definite D call. The V end lost 0 bases, the J end lost 11 bases, and 10 bases lay between the germline ends. CDR1 and CDR2 (germline): DFQATT, SNEGSKA (reference sequence). The CDR3 spans 11 residues. Here the CDR3 reads CSARDRVLAFF. The CDR3 DNA is TGCAGTGCTAGAGATCGGGTCTTGGCTTTCTTT.

The sample holds a few counts of this clonotype. V gene TRBV6-5 combines with J gene TRBJ2-1; TRBD1 or TRBD2 may be the D gene (5 bases each). Germline lookup yields CDR1 MNHEY and CDR2 SVGAGI. The CDR3 has 14 amino acids. V was shortened by 5 bases and J by 10 bases, with 18 bases between the two germline ends. CDR3 protein: CASSNRVQGAEQFF. DNA of the CDR3: TGTGCCAGCAGTAACCGAGTTCAGGGAGCGGAGCAGTTCTTC.

This clonotype showed up just a few times. This chain connects TRBV6-5 to TRBJ2-7; possible D gene TRBD1, 6 bases. V lost 7 bases and J 1 base, leaving 8 bases between the germline ends. The CDR3 length is 12 residues. Germline CDR1 MNHEY, CDR2 SVGAGI. As DNA, the CDR3 is TGTGCCAGCACCGGACAGTCCTACGAGCAGTACTTC. Its protein product is CASTGQSYEQYF.

This clonotype was counted a few times. V usage is TRBV12-5 and J usage is TRBJ2-7, with 7 bases aligning to TRBD2. Germline V gives CDR1 LGHNT, CDR2 FRNRAP. Germline trimming cut 6 bases from V and 6 bases from J; bases unmatched to any gene: 14. The CDR3 contains 15 residues. The CDR3 region is CASGKSSGGGGEQYF. CDR3 DNA: TGTGCTAGTGGGAAGTCTAGCGGTGGCGGAGGCGAGCAGTACTTC. Full variable domain (rest looked up from reference TRBV12-5 and TRBJ2-7): DARVTQTPRHKVTEMGQEVTMRCQPILGHNTVFWYRQTMMQGLELLAYFRNRAPLDDSGMPKDRFSAEMPDATLATLKIQPSEPRDSAVYFCASGKSSGGGGEQYFGPGTRLTVT.

This chain connects TRBV5-1 to TRBJ2-7; D remains unclear. V was clipped by 0 bases and J by 3 bases, with 13 bases between them. CDR3 size: 15 residues. CDR1 is SGHRS and CDR2 is YFSETQ in the germline V gene. The CDR3 bases are TGCGCCAGCAGCTTGGACCGACGATCAGGCTACGAGCAGTACTTC. The encoded protein is CASSLDRRSGYEQYF.

The sample holds a few counts of this clonotype. The chain uses TRBV29-1 and TRBJ1-2; no definite D call. V gave up 4 bases and J gave up 0 bases, with 3 bases separating them. This CDR3 comprises 11 residues. Germline V gives CDR1 SQVTM, CDR2 ANQGSEA. The CDR3 DNA is TGCAGCGTTGGTGCTAACTATGGCTACACCTTC. Translating it yields CSVGANYGYTF.